This T cell receptor beta chain was profiled in a study of T cell responses to AZD1222 COVID-19 vaccine. Sequencing was performed with immunoSEQ multiplex PCR; in TCRdb, only in-frame clones are kept and a portion is missing. The profile shows 85,000 to 90,000 clones, 85% to 90% of them singletons. The V and J ends lost 3 bases and 2 bases respectively, with 21 bases between them. Germline lookup yields CDR1 DFQATT and CDR2 SNEGSKA (reference sequence). The CDR3 covers 17 residues. The sample was peripheral blood, taken 28 days after the second AZD1222 dose. The J gene is TRBJ2-3, the V gene TRBV20-1, with D possibly TRBD1 on 5 matching bases. The sequence was collected from an adult who received the AZD1222 COVID-19 vaccine. The CDR3 DNA reads as TGCAGTGCTAGTCAGTTTGTGGGTGGGGCAAACACAGATACGCAGTATTTT. It is translated as CSASQFVGGANTDTQYF.